This T cell receptor beta chain was sequenced during a study of shared clonotypes between healthy human individuals. Generated by immunoSEQ multiplex PCR, the TCRdb table keeps only in-frame clones and is missing some. Of 1,500,000 or so clones listed, approximately 98.5% are singletons. This CDR3 comprises 13 residues. Trimming pared 3 bases from V and 7 bases from J, leaving 12 bases between. CDR1 LNHDA and CDR2 SQIVND come from the germline V gene (reference sequence). The chain has TRBV19 and TRBJ1-2; D unclear. Sequenced input: naive CD4+ T cells sorted from blood. Subset denoted: CD45RA+ positively selected. The TCR originated in a man aged 25 to 45 in good health. In DNA form, the CDR3 reads TGTGCCAGTAGTATTGGGCAGACGTTTGGCTACACCTTC. The encoded protein is CASSIGQTFGYTF.